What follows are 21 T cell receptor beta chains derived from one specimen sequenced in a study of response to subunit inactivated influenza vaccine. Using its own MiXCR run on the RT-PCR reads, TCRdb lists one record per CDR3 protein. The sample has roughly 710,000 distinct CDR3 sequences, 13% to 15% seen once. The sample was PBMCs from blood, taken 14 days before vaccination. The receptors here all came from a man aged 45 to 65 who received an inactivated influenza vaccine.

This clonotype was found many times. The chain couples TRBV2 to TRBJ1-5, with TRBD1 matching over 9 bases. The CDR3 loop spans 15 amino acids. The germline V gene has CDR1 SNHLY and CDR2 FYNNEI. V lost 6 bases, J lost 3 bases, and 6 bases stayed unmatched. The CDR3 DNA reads TGTGCCAGCAGCGCTGGACAGGGGAACAATCAGCCCCAGCATTTT. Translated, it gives CASSAGQGNNQPQHF.

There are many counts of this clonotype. CDR3 DNA: TGTGCCAGCAGCCATTCCCAGGGGGCTCTCACAGATACGCAGTATTTT. Protein product: CASSHSQGALTDTQYF. This chain connects TRBV4-2 to TRBJ2-3; 8 bases map to TRBD1. The trim removed 3 bases at V and 2 bases at J, leaving 7 bases unmatched. Germline CDR1 and CDR2: LGHNA and YNFKEQ. The CDR3 runs 16 residues.

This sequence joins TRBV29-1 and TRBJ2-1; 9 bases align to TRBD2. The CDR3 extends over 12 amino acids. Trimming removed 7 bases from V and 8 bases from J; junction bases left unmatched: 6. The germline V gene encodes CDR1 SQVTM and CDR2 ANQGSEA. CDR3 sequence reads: CSASGGPDEQFF. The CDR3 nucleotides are TGCAGCGCCAGCGGGGGGCCAGATGAGCAGTTCTTC.

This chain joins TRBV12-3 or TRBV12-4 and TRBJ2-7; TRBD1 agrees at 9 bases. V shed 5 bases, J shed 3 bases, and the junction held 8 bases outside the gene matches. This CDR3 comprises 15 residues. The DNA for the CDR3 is TGTGCCAGCAGTCGGACAGGGGCCAAATTCTACGAGCAGTACTTC. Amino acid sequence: CASSRTGAKFYEQYF.

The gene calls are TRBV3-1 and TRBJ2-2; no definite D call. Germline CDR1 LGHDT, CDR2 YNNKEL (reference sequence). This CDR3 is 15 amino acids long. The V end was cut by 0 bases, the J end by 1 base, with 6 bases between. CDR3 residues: CASSQDWLNTGELFF. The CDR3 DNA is TGTGCCAGCAGCCAAGATTGGTTGAACACCGGGGAGCTGTTTTTT.

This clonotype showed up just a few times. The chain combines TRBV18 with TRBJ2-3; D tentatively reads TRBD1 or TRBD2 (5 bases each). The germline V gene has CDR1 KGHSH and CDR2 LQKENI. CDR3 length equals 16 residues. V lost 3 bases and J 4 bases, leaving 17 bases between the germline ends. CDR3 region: CASSPSPGTTPDTQYF. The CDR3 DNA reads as TGTGCCAGCTCACCGTCACCGGGGACGACCCCAGATACGCAGTATTTT.

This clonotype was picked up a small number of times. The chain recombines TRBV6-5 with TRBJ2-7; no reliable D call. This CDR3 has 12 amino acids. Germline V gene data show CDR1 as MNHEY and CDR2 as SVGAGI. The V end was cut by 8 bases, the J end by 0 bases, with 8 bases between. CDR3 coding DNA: TGTGCCAGCGGACGCCGCTCCTACGAGCAGTACTTC. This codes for CASGRRSYEQYF.

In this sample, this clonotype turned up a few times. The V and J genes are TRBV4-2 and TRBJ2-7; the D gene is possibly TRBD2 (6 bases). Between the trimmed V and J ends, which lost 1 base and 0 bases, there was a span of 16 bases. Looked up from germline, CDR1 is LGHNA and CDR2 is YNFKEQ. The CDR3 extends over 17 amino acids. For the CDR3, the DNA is TGTGCCAGCAGCCAAGCTCTGTCGCCGGGAGTCTCCTACGAGCAGTACTTC. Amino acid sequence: CASSQALSPGVSYEQYF.

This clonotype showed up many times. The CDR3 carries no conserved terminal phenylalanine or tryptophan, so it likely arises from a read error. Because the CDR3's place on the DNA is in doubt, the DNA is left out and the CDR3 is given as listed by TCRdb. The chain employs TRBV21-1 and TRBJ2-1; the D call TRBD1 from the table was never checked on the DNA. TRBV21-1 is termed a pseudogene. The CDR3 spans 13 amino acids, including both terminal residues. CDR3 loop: CASSHQSRTGPSG.

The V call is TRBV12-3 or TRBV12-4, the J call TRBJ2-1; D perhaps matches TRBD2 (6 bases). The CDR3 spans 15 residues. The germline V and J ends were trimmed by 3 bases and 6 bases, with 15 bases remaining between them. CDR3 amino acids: CASSLGGGRRNEQFF. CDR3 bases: TGTGCCAGCAGTTTGGGGGGAGGTCGACGCAATGAGCAGTTCTTC.

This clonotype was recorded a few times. CDR3 loop: CASSFDRQGYEQYF. The CDR3 DNA follows: TGTGCCAGCAGTTTCGATCGGCAGGGCTACGAGCAGTACTTC. The chain combines TRBV27 with TRBJ2-7, with D maybe TRBD1 (5 bases). This CDR3 is built from 14 residues. Germline V gives CDR1 MNHEY, CDR2 SMNVEV (reference sequence). Trimming shortened V by 3 bases and J by 3 bases, and 12 bases separated the two germline ends.

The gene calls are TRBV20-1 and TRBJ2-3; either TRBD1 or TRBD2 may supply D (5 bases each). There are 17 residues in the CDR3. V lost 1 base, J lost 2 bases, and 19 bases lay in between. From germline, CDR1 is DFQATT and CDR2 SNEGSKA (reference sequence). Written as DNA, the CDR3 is TGCAGTGCTAGAGGCCCCGACTTGGGGGTGGACACAGATACGCAGTATTTT. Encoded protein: CSARGPDLGVDTDTQYF.

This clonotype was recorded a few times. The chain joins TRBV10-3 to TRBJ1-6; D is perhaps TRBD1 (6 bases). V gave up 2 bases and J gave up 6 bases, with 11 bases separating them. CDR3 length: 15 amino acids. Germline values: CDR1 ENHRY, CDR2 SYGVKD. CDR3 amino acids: CAISERGMGNSPLHF. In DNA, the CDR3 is TGTGCCATCAGTGAGAGGGGGATGGGTAATTCACCCCTCCACTTT.

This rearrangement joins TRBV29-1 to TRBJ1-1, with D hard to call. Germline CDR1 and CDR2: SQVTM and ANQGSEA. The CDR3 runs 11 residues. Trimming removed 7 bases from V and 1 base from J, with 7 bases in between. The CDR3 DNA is TGCAGCGGTTGTGAGAACACTGAAGCTTTCTTT. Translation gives CSGCENTEAFF.

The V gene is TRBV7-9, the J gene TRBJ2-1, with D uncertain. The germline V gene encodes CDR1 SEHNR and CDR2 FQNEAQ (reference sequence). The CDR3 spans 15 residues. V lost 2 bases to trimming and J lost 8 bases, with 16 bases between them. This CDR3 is CASSLPTGLRYEQFF. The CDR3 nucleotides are TGTGCCAGCAGCTTACCTACCGGGCTACGCTATGAGCAGTTCTTC.

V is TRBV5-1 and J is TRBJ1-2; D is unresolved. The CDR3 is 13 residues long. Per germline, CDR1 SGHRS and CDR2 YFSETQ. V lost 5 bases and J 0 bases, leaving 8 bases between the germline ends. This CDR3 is CASRQEANYGYTF. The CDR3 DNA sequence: TGCGCCAGCAGGCAGGAAGCTAACTATGGCTACACCTTC. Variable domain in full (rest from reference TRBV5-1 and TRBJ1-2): KAGVTQTPRYLIKTRGQQVTLSCSPISGHRSVSWYQQTPGQGLQFLFEYFSETQRNKGNFPGRFSGRQFSNSRSEMNVSTLELGDSALYLCASRQEANYGYTFGSGTRLTVV.

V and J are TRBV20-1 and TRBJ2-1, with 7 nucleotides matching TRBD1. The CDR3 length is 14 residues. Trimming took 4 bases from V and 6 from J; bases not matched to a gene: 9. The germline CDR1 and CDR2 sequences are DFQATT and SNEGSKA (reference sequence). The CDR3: CSATQGRVPNEQFF. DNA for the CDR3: TGCAGTGCTACACAGGGGCGAGTTCCCAATGAGCAGTTCTTC.

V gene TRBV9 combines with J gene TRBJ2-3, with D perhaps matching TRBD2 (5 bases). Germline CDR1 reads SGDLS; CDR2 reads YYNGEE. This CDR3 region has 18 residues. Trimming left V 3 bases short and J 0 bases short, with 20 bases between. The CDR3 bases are TGTGCCAGCAGCGAGGGTCCGGGAAACAAGATCAGCACAGATACGCAGTATTTT. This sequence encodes CASSEGPGNKISTDTQYF.

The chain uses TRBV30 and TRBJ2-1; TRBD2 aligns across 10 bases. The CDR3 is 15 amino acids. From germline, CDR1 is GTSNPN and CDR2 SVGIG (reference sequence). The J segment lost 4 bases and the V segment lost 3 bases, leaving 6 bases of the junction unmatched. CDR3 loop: CAWSSSGGLYNEQFF. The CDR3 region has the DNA TGTGCCTGGAGCAGTAGCGGGGGGTTATACAATGAGCAGTTCTTC. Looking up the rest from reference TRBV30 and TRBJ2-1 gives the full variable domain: SQTIHQWPATLVQPVGSPLSLECTVEGTSNPNLYWYRQAAGRGLQLLFYSVGIGQISSEVPQNLSASRPQDRQFILSSKKLLLSDSGFYLCAWSSSGGLYNEQFFGPGTRLTVL.

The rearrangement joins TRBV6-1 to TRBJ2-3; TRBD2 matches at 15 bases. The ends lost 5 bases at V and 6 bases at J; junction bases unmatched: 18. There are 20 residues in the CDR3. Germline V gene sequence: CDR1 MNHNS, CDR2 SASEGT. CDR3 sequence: CASSPHRGGLAGGPGDTQYF. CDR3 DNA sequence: TGTGCCAGCAGTCCACACAGGGGAGGACTAGCGGGAGGGCCCGGCGATACGCAGTATTTT.

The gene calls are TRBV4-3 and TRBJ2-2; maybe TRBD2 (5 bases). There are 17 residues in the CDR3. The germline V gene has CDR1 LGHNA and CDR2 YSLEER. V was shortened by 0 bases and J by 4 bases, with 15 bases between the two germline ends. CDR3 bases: TGCGCCAGCAGCCAAGATCATCCTAGCCTGGGCACCGGGGAGCTGTTTTTT. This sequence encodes CASSQDHPSLGTGELFF.